The following is a TCR beta chain sequence with its context. This clone was counted between two and nine times. This clone's antigen is unknown. Per-nucleotide qualities are absent, and no much larger clonotype sits a single base away. Compared with germline, V lacks 0 bases and J lacks 8 bases; bases without a gene match: 7. CDR1 LGHNA and CDR2 YNFKEQ are derived from the germline V gene. The CDR3 runs 15 residues from the cysteine to the phenylalanine. Kept here is only the CDR3 DNA, which spans 45 bases and is read in frame from base 1. This sample stems from a study of cytomegalovirus exposure and HLA in healthy donors (dated by TCRdb to about 2017). About the full investigation: In an earlier analysis of several hundred of the donors, 276 Gb of sequence data and 90 million to 130 million unique TCR beta sequences from roughly 190 million T cells were reported. Around 330 gigabases of sequencing data and tens of millions of unique TCR sequences made up an early release that covered approximately 700 HLA-typed donors. Of the roughly 400 genotyped donors, about 84% fell in the genetic ancestry cluster associated with self-reported Caucasian donors. The aim of the study was to test whether cataloging public T cell receptors could identify signatures of past pathogen exposure. The T cell repertoires of roughly 660 subjects were profiled by immunosequencing and related to cytomegalovirus serostatus. Besides the first cohort of more than 650 subjects, a separate validation cohort made up of some 110 different subjects was used. High-throughput TCR immunosequencing, statistical association of individual TCRs with disease status, and machine learning were combined to predict cytomegalovirus infection status. A later analysis re-examined previously published TCR beta repertoires from hundreds of donors and added high-resolution HLA genotyping to investigate patterns of TCR occurrence. Rather than using new phenotypic data, the later analysis identified candidate immune exposures from TCR beta sequences and from how often those sequences occurred across donors. To decide whether each TCR beta V gene segment behaved as functional or pseudogenic, an earlier analysis of some 600 of the donors relied on high-throughput TCR beta sequencing. Donor age, sex, ethnicity and CMV serostatus were collected together with the repertoire data. In a later genetic analysis, genome-wide SNP genotypes for 398 of the 666 donors were used, and that subset was treated as a discovery cohort. Every repertoire in the discovery cohort had been generated on one and the same sequencing platform. HLA typing included class I and class II loci at four-digit resolution. The number of typed donors differed by locus: roughly 629-630 for A, B, C, DRB1 and DQB1; 522 for DQA1; approximately 600 for DPA1; and some 450 for DPB1. Four or five DR-DQ haplotypes were handled as single units for association and clustering because linkage in the cohort was strong. Across approximately 400 genotyped donors of the cohort, an average of 235,054 unique TCR beta nucleotide sequences per donor were sequenced, and roughly a sixth of those sequences were non-productive. The paper as a whole reports these results and caveats: The earlier analysis of about 600 of the donors excluded some 16 rarely observed V segments, including chromosome 9 orphons, because counts were too low. A later genetic analysis reported fewer N-insertions in productive TCRs among donors in an Asian-associated ancestry cluster than the roughly 640-donor mean. A cluster of highly shared sequence variants was judged likely to be a technical artifact of the sequencing pipeline. When HLA alleles, especially DR and DQ, strongly co-occurred, attributing TCR associations to individual alleles was difficult. Compared with equally common non-associated chains, HLA-associated TCR beta chains in a later analysis were more clonally expanded and had lower generation probabilities. Some IMGT-functional V segments, including TRBV6-2 and TRBV6-3, could not be distinguished by the 87-base-pair reads and were therefore excluded. V-gene and J-gene trimming of TCR beta chains was associated with a missense DCLRE1C variant in a later genetic analysis, and the association was replicated in an independent cohort. A few of the identified cytomegalovirus-associated TCR beta chains were confirmed in vitro to be specific for cytomegalovirus antigens. It was suggested by the authors that the approach could potentially be generalized to other disease states and immunological phenotypes. HLA typing was unavailable for some donors at each locus, so association tests used only the typed subset. The study gave a list of more than 150 TCR beta chains associated with cytomegalovirus. A later analysis found that TCR association rates varied across HLA loci, with DRB1 alleles showing the most associated TCRs and HLA-C alleles the fewest. An earlier analysis of 587 of the donors showed that most TCR beta V segments appeared in productive rearrangements either about 87% or about 30% of the time, which broadly matched IMGT annotations. The classifier was reported to diagnose cytomegalovirus status with high specificity and sensitivity in both the original cohort and the validation cohort. Linkage disequilibrium might explain the correlated functional status among segregating V segments, but an unknown experimental factor could not be excluded. A further reported finding was that TCR beta sequences accurately predicted the HLA-A and HLA-B alleles for most subjects in the first cohort. This cohort had only TCR beta chains sequenced, and the lack of alpha or paired-chain data limited which features could be detected. A later analysis reported that several top co-occurrence clusters appeared linked to parvovirus B19, influenza, CMV and Epstein-Barr virus. Sequencing depth was assumed to be roughly uniform across donors in the presence/absence analyses, though that assumption may not hold. A later analysis associated 17,000 or so TCR beta sequences with specific HLA alleles at a false discovery rate of 0.05. Most TCR sequences were observed very rarely across donors, whereas some public TCRs were present in many individuals. Immune exposure information for the cohort was limited to CMV serostatus. In a later analysis, most CMV-associated TCR beta chains were found to appear HLA-restricted, with HLA associations seemingly driven largely by CMV exposure.

The cohort was made up of hundreds of healthy bone marrow donors. At the time of sampling, every cohort member was nominally healthy, though immune exposures that went unrecorded were likely present. The donor was CMV seronegative and belonged to the group of over 350 seronegative cohort members. A peripheral blood sample was provided by each donor, and peripheral blood mononuclear cells were used for TCR beta sequencing. The Qiagen DNeasy Blood Extraction Kit was used to extract genomic DNA from the blood cell samples. Library creation used the immunoSEQ multiplex PCR assay. For the multiplex PCR, a mixture combining 60 forward primers for TCR Vbeta segments and 13 reverse primers for TCR Jbeta segments was used. The CDR3 region of rearranged TCR beta genes was amplified from genomic DNA by a multiplex PCR assay. The amplified TCR beta libraries were sequenced on the Illumina HiSeq System as 87-base-pair reads. The original methods were these. Across the 600 to 700 repertoires, a later analysis counted roughly 77 million unique TCR beta chains, roughly 11 million of which were shared by at least two donors. A nearest-neighbor algorithm error-corrected the raw reads and collapsed the reads into unique sequences, merging closely related sequences to remove PCR and sequencing errors. V, D and J gene segments were assigned by aligning CDR3 sequences to IMGT reference sequences. For a sequence to be retained, a match of at least six nucleotides to both a V gene segment and a J gene segment was required. Rearrangements were called productive when the CDR3 lacked stop codons and stayed in frame with V and J; all others were non-productive. Following IMGT convention, CDR3 was defined as the stretch from the second conserved V-encoded cysteine up to the conserved J-encoded phenylalanine. The earlier analysis of fewer than 700 of the donors excluded sequences that lacked an unambiguous match to a single V gene segment. An earlier analysis of approximately 590 of the donors called V segments functional above 56.7% productive rearrangements and segregating when the between-donor standard deviation exceeded 5%. A statistical classification framework was built to diagnose cytomegalovirus status from the catalog of TCR beta chain sequences. In a later analysis, V and J genes were assigned by comparing TCR nucleotide sequences against IMGT/GENE-DB human TR gene sequences. The TCRdist pipeline was used in a later analysis to assign CDR3 sequences and most-parsimonious VDJ recombination scenarios. In a later analysis, each TCR beta chain was defined by its CDR3 amino acid sequence together with its V-gene family, and reads without a unique V-gene family were excluded. To address suspected cross-contamination and a sequencing artifact, a later analysis removed a few hundred highly shared, low-generation-probability nucleotide sequences. For each public chain, a later analysis derived a clonal expansion index from normalized ranks of inferred template counts within each repertoire. In a later analysis, generation probabilities were computed with a VDJ recombination model fitted to out-of-frame rearrangements, and the resulting probabilities were checked against IGoR. In a later analysis, hypergeometric tests were used to score TCR-TCR, TCR-HLA and TCR-CMV co-occurrence, with a repertoire-size bias correction applied to TCR pairs. False discovery rates were estimated in a later analysis by permuting HLA or CMV assignments 20 times. In a later analysis, co-occurring TCRs were grouped using DBSCAN, with TCRdist sequence similarity added in when clustering inside HLA-allele-positive subsets. For co-occurrence clustering, repertoires with fewer than 30,000 or more than 120,000 public chains were excluded, along with four to six repertoires with anomalous nucleotide sharing. This immuneACCESS table, as held by TCRdb, lists in-frame sequences with V and J called but not all clones. Of the missing ones, under half trace to an unresolved V gene in checked studies; the others have no known cause. Clone size and the V and J calls come from that table; the DNA yielded D and trimming. Recorded for this sample are about 110,000 clones; nearly 80% of them occurred a single time. Clones ranked in the top ten supply around 1.3% of the sample.

The chain employs TRBV4-2 and TRBJ1-2; 9 bases in between match TRBD1. Material: PBMCs. This sequence was found in a woman under 40 in good health and CMV-seronegative. The CDR3 has the sequence CASSQDQGQGRGYTF. The DNA is TGTGCCAGCAGCCAAGATCAGGGACAGGGAAGGGGCTACACCTTC.